This TCR beta chain was identified in a study of cytomegalovirus exposure and HLA in healthy donors. Background on the study: Per a later analysis, the approximately 620 first-cohort and some 110 validation repertoires shared one platform. Findings and caveats of the study: The classifier was said to identify cytomegalovirus status with high specificity and sensitivity. In a later analysis, first-cohort TCR clusters were found to tend to co-occur in the 130 or so validation repertoires.

Clones were sequenced by immunoSEQ multiplex PCR, and TCRdb holds only the in-frame ones, with some missing. The top ten clones hold more than 1.4% of a sample with about 200,000 clones, roughly 86% of them seen once. Germline V gives CDR1 SGHTA, CDR2 FQGTGA. The CDR3 has 14 residues. This clone turned up a few times. Its cognate antigen is unknown. The junction shows a germline mismatch at one end, possibly a read error. The chain recombines TRBV7-3 with TRBJ2-5; a possible D gene is TRBD2 (6 bases). The sequenced sample consisted of PBMCs. The origin of this receptor is a woman aged 18 to 35 in good health and CMV-seronegative. The CDR3 protein is CASSEGTLQGTQYF. CDR3 DNA: TGTGCCAGCAGCGAAGGGACTCTTCAAGGGACCCAGTACTTC.